The 22 T cell receptor beta chains below all came from one sample that was sequenced in a study of blood T cell repertoires in COVID-19. Clones were sequenced by immunoSEQ multiplex PCR, and TCRdb holds only the in-frame ones, with some missing. The data hold roughly 250,000 clones, with 81% observed a single time. The sample taken for sequencing was peripheral blood. These receptors were collected from a woman in her fifties or sixties with active or convalescent COVID-19.

J is TRBJ2-1 and V is TRBV10-3; perhaps TRBD2 as D (6 bases). CDR3 length: 13 amino acids. Trimming left V 8 bases short and J 0 bases short, with 8 bases between. Germline CDR1 is ENHRY and CDR2 is SYGVKD. CDR3 protein: CAIAGGSYNEQFF. The CDR3 DNA sequence: TGTGCCATCGCCGGGGGCTCCTACAATGAGCAGTTCTTC.

The chain is built from TRBV9 and TRBJ1-3; 7 bases agree with TRBD1. Germline V gene sequence: CDR1 SGDLS, CDR2 YYNGEE. The CDR3 has 14 residues. V lost 4 bases and J lost 2; bases outside the gene matches: 3. Written as DNA, the CDR3 is TGTGCCAGCAGCCTCGGACAGGCTGGAAACACCATATATTTT. Protein: CASSLGQAGNTIYF. Full variable domain (rest looked up from reference TRBV9 and TRBJ1-3): DSGVTQTPKHLITATGQRVTLRCSPRSGDLSVYWYQQSLDQGLQFLIQYYNGEERAKGNILERFSAQQFPDLHSELNLSSLELGDSALYFCASSLGQAGNTIYFGEGSWLTVV.

The chain combines TRBV19 with TRBJ1-5, with D uncertain. Germline lookup yields CDR1 LNHDA and CDR2 SQIVND (reference sequence). The CDR3 sequence is 13 residues long. The V and J ends lost 5 bases and 4 bases respectively, with 9 bases between them. The CDR3 nucleotides read TGTGCCAGTAGTGGGCAGCCAAATCAGCCCCAGCATTTT. Protein: CASSGQPNQPQHF.

The chain uses TRBV14 and TRBJ1-1; D possibly corresponds to TRBD1 (5 bases). This CDR3 is built from 13 residues. Germline lookup yields CDR1 SGHDN and CDR2 FVKESK. V was pared by 3 bases and J by 5 bases, with 10 bases between. In DNA form, the CDR3 reads TGTGCCAGCAGCCAGGGGCTGGGGACTGAAGCTTTCTTT. Protein product: CASSQGLGTEAFF.

V is TRBV5-1 and J is TRBJ2-7; 11 bases map to TRBD1. Trimming took 4 bases from V and 1 from J; bases not matched to a gene: 7. CDR3 length: 16 residues. CDR1 and CDR2 (germline): SGHRS, YFSETQ. In DNA form, the CDR3 reads TGCGCCAGCAGCCGTTCCGGGACAGGGGGGTCCTACGAGCAGTACTTC. Translation gives CASSRSGTGGSYEQYF. Supplemented by reference TRBV5-1 and TRBJ2-7, the full variable domain reads KAGVTQTPRYLIKTRGQQVTLSCSPISGHRSVSWYQQTPGQGLQFLFEYFSETQRNKGNFPGRFSGRQFSNSRSEMNVSTLELGDSALYLCASSRSGTGGSYEQYFGPGTRLTVT.

On this clone itself: Its ends do not fully match the called genes, so a read error is possible. The rearrangement joins TRBV7-7 to TRBJ2-7, with 10 positions matching TRBD1. The length of the CDR3 is 13 residues. CDR1 and CDR2 (germline): SSHAT, FNYEAQ (reference sequence). The CDR3 here is CASSRDRGWAQYF. CDR3 DNA sequence: TGTGCTAGCAGCCGGGACAGGGGCTGGGCGCAGTACTTC.

The CDR3 DNA reads TGTGCCAGCAGCCTTGGCGGCAGGGCCCTACAGCCCCAGCATTTT. It encodes CASSLGGRALQPQHF. The chain couples TRBV6-6 to TRBJ1-5; D is possibly TRBD1 (5 bases). V shed 6 bases and J shed 7 bases, with 19 bases lying between them. CDR1 is MNHNY and CDR2 is SVGAGI in the germline V gene (reference sequence). The CDR3 runs to 15 residues.

V gene TRBV7-3 combines with J gene TRBJ1-1; TRBD1 aligns across 10 bases. CDR1 is SGHTA, CDR2 FQGTGA, per germline. The length of the CDR3 is 16 residues. J gave up 11 bases and V 5 bases, and 17 bases lay outside the gene matches. The CDR3 protein is CASSPWGLTGGAGAFF. The CDR3 DNA reads as TGTGCCAGCAGCCCCTGGGGCCTGACAGGGGGCGCGGGGGCTTTCTTT. Based on the CDR3 plus reference TRBV7-3 and TRBJ1-1, the full variable domain is GAGVSQTPSNKVTEKGKYVELRCDPISGHTALYWYRQSLGQGPEFLIYFQGTGAADDSGLPNDRFFAVRPEGSVSTLKIQRTERGDSAVYLCASSPWGLTGGAGAFFGQGTRLTVV.

This clone was seen a few times. J is TRBJ2-7 and V is TRBV5-1; 9 positions agree with TRBD1. The CDR3 has 15 residues. Germline V lookup: CDR1 SGHRS, CDR2 YFSETQ. V lost 4 bases and J lost 6; bases outside the gene matches: 11. The CDR3 DNA follows: TGCGCCAGCAGCCCCAGGACAGGGGAGAGGCGCGAGCAGTACTTC. This encodes CASSPRTGERREQYF.

The chain links TRBV10-3 to TRBJ1-1, with 7 bases lining up with TRBD1. CDR1 and CDR2 (germline): ENHRY, SYGVKD. The CDR3 covers 17 residues. The V segment lost 4 bases and the J segment 4 bases; nucleotides outside the gene matches: 15. CDR3 sequence (DNA): TGTGCCATCAGTGGGGTCCTCGACAGGGTTTCTGGCACTGAAGCTTTCTTT. It encodes CAISGVLDRVSGTEAFF.

V usage is TRBV2 and J usage is TRBJ1-2; 8 bases are a match to TRBD1. There are 12 residues in the CDR3. V gave up 9 bases and J gave up 6 bases; unmatched junction bases: 6. The germline V gene has CDR1 SNHLY and CDR2 FYNNEI. CDR3 in amino acids: CARDRGFNGYTF. CDR3 coding DNA: TGTGCCAGAGACAGGGGATTCAATGGCTACACCTTC.

The chain couples TRBV3-1 (or the pseudogene TRBV3-2) to TRBJ1-1; weak D call: TRBD1 (5 bases). CDR1 and CDR2 from the germline V gene are LGHDT and YNNKEL (reference sequence). This CDR3 comprises 14 residues. The V gene lost 4 bases and the J gene lost 3 bases, with 12 bases spanning the gap. Here the CDR3 reads CASSRGTRDTEAFF. CDR3 coding DNA: TGTGCCAGCAGCCGTGGGACTAGAGACACTGAAGCTTTCTTT.

The V and J genes are TRBV5-1 and TRBJ1-2, with 9 bases fitting TRBD1. CDR1 SGHRS and CDR2 YFSETQ come from the germline V gene. With 4 bases clipped from V and 6 bases from J, the junction kept 7 bases outside the gene matches. The CDR3 loop spans 14 amino acids. CDR3 DNA sequence: TGCGCCAGCAGCACCGGGACAGGGATGGATGGCTACACCTTC. Translated, it gives CASSTGTGMDGYTF.

This clone was seen a handful of times. V usage is TRBV10-1 and J usage is TRBJ2-3; 9 bases align to TRBD1. With V trimmed by 5 bases and J by 5 bases, 5 bases remained unmatched. The CDR3 contains 14 residues. Germline values: CDR1 WNHNN, CDR2 SYGVQD (reference sequence). In nucleotides, the CDR3 is TGCGCCAGCAGTCTACAGGGGGCCAAAGATACGCAGTATTTT. Translating gives CASSLQGAKDTQYF.

V is TRBV3-1 (or the pseudogene TRBV3-2) and J is TRBJ1-2; 10 bases agree with TRBD1. V trimming: 0 bases; J trimming: 3 bases; junction bases outside the gene matches: 4. The CDR3 spans 16 residues. CDR1 LGHDT and CDR2 YNNKEL come from the germline V gene (reference sequence). The CDR3 nucleotides read TGTGCCAGCAGCCAAGAGGACAGGGGGGGAGACTATGGCTACACCTTC. The encoded protein is CASSQEDRGGDYGYTF.

The chain couples TRBV7-8 to TRBJ1-2; D gene unclear. Germline V gives CDR1 SGHVS, CDR2 FQNEAQ. V was trimmed by 7 bases and J by 0 bases, leaving 9 bases between them. This CDR3 contains 13 residues. The CDR3 nucleotides are TGTGCCAGCAAGGAGGGAACTAACTATGGCTACACCTTC. Protein product: CASKEGTNYGYTF.

The rearrangement joins TRBV7-3 to TRBJ2-5; 7 bases are a match to TRBD1. After removal of 4 bases from V and 6 bases from J, the junction contained 11 bases not matched to a gene. The CDR3 contains 15 residues. Germline lookup yields CDR1 SGHTA and CDR2 FQGTGA. The CDR3: CASSSSRDSPQTQYF. DNA for the CDR3: TGTGCCAGCAGCTCAAGCCGGGACAGCCCACAGACCCAGTACTTC.

The chain couples TRBV3-1 (or the pseudogene TRBV3-2) to TRBJ1-3; 8 nucleotides line up with TRBD1. Germline V lookup: CDR1 LGHDT, CDR2 YNNKEL (reference sequence). The trim removed 3 bases at V and 1 base at J, leaving 5 bases unmatched. The length of the CDR3 is 16 residues. In DNA, the CDR3 is TGTGCCAGCAGCCATCCCAGGGGGCTGTCTGGAAACACCATATATTTT. Translation gives CASSHPRGLSGNTIYF.

This clone was observed once. The chain joins TRBV3-1 (or the pseudogene TRBV3-2) to TRBJ2-3; a possible D gene is TRBD2 (6 bases). CDR1 is LGHDT and CDR2 is YNNKEL in the germline V gene (reference sequence). Trimming left V 1 base short and J 4 bases short, with 15 bases between. The CDR3 runs to 16 residues. DNA for the CDR3: TGTGCCAGCAGCCAAGGGGCGGGGCGTGCCCCAGATACGCAGTATTTT. This encodes CASSQGAGRAPDTQYF.

CDR3 sequence (DNA): TGTGCCACCGGGACAGGGACTGAAAAACTGTTTTTT. Translated: CATGTGTEKLFF. V gene TRBV19 combines with J gene TRBJ1-4, with 9 bases matching TRBD1. The trim removed 10 bases at V and 7 bases at J, leaving 4 bases unmatched. The CDR3 contains 12 residues. From germline, CDR1 is LNHDA and CDR2 SQIVND (reference sequence). Complete variable domain (other parts from reference TRBV19 and TRBJ1-4): DGGITQSPKYLFRKEGQNVTLSCEQNLNHDAMYWYRQDPGQGLRLIYYSQIVNDFQKGDIAEGYSVSREKKESFPLTVTSAQKNPTAFYLCATGTGTEKLFFGSGTQLSVL.

This chain connects TRBV29-1 to TRBJ1-1; 9 bases align to TRBD1. Germline CDR1 SQVTM, CDR2 ANQGSEA. The CDR3 is 13 amino acids. J lost 0 bases, V lost 5 bases, and 1 base had no gene match. The CDR3 reads CSVRTGVNTEAFF. In nucleotides, the CDR3 is TGCAGCGTTAGGACAGGGGTGAACACTGAAGCTTTCTTT.

The V gene is TRBV14, the J gene TRBJ1-1; TRBD1 is a possible D gene (6 bases). From germline, CDR1 is SGHDN and CDR2 FVKESK. Trimming stripped 2 bases from V and 4 bases from J, with 14 bases between. The CDR3 is 15 amino acids. This CDR3 is CASSQIQGGGTEAFF. CDR3 DNA sequence: TGTGCCAGCAGCCAAATCCAGGGAGGGGGCACTGAAGCTTTCTTT.